This T cell receptor (beta chain) is from a study of T cell responses to AZD1222 COVID-19 vaccine. Repertoires were generated with immunoSEQ multiplex PCR, while TCRdb's copy carries only in-frame clones and drops some. The top ten clones hold around 7.9% of a sample with approximately 200,000 clones, 88% of them seen once. V dropped 1 base and J dropped 1; count of bases not matched to a gene: 7. The CDR3 runs 18 residues. Germline V CDR1 and CDR2: SGHRS, YFSETQ. Here the sequenced sample was peripheral blood, taken on day 0 of AZD1222 vaccination. The receptor's source is an adult in good health. This sequence joins TRBV5-1 and TRBJ2-7, with TRBD2 identical over 14 bases. CDR3 bases: TGCGCCAGCAGCTTGTACCCCGGACTAGCGGGGGGTTCCTACGAGCAGTACTTC. This encodes CASSLYPGLAGGSYEQYF.